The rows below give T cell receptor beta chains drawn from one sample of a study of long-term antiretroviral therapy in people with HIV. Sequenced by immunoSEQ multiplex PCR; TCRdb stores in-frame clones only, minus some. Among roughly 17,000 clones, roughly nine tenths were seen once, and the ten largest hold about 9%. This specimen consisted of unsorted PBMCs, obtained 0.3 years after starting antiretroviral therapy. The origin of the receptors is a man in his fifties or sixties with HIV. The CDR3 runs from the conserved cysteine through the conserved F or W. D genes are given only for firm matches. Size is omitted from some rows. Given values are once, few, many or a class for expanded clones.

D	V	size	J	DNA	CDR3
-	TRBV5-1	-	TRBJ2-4	TGCGCCAGCAGCTTGTCACAGGATTTAGCCAAAAACATTCAGTACTTC	CASSLSQDLAKNIQYF
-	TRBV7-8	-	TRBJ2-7	TGTGCCAGCAGCTTAATTGGTTATCCAGGGTCGGGCTACGAGCAGTACTTC	CASSLIGYPGSGYEQYF
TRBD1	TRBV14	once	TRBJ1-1	TGTGCCAGCAGCCCCCTAATTATCTTACGCAGGGGGGACACTGAAGCTTTCTTT	CASSPLIILRRGDTEAFF
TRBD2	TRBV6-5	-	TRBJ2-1	TGTGCCAGCAGTTACGGACTAGCGGGAGCAAATGAGCAGTTCTTC	CASSYGLAGANEQFF
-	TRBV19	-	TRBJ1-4	TGTGCCAGTACTAAAGGCCGGATTGGTAAACTGTTTTTT	CASTKGRIGKLFF
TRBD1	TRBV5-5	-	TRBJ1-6	TGTGCCAGCAGCTTGACAGGGGGATCCTATAATTCACCCCTCCACTTT	CASSLTGGSYNSPLHF
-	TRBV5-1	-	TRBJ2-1	TGCGCCAGCAGCTTGGACCTAGGAGGGGAGCAGTTCTTC	CASSLDLGGEQFF
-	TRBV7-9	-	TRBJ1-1	TGTGCCAGCAGCTTGCAGTTTAACACTGAAGCTTTCTTT	CASSLQFNTEAFF
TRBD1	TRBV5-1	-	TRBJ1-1	TGCGCCAGCAGCTTGGTTGCAGGGGGCACTGAAGCTTTCTTT	CASSLVAGGTEAFF
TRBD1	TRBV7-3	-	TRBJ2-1	TGTGCCAGCAGCTATCGACTTGGACAGGGAAGTATAGAGAGTGAGCAGTTCTTC	CASSYRLGQGSIESEQFF
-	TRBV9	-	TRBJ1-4	TGTGCCAGCGGGGGGGCGTCTAATGAAAAACTGTTTTTT	CASGGASNEKLFF
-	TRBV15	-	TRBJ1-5	TGTGCCACCAGCAGAGGGAGCAATCAGCCCCAGCATTTT	CATSRGSNQPQHF
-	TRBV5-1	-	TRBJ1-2	TGCGCCAGCAGCCCGGAAGGGGTAATCTATGGCTACACCTTC	CASSPEGVIYGYTF
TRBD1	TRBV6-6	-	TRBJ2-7	TGTGCCAGCAGATTACAGGGGGCATTCGACGAGCAGTACTTC	CASRLQGAFDEQYF
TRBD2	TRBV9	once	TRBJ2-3	TGTGCCAGCAGCCTCCCCCCGGGACTAGCGAGGGATACGCAGTATTTT	CASSLPPGLARDTQYF
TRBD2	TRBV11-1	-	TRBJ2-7	TGTGCCAGCAGCTTATCGGGGGGGGCAACCTACGAGCAGTACTTC	CASSLSGGATYEQYF
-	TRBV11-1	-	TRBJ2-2	TGTGCCAGCAGCCCCTCAGGGAGGTCGGACACCGGGGAGCTGTTTTTT	CASSPSGRSDTGELFF
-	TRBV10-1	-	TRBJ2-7	TGCGCCAGCAGTGATCGACCAGGGAGCTACGAGCAGTACTTC	CASSDRPGSYEQYF
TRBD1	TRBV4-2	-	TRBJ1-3	TGTGCCAGCAGCCAAGGCGACAGGGGGGCAGAGGACACCATATATTTT	CASSQGDRGAEDTIYF
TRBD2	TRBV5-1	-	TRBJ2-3	TGCGCCAGCAGCAGAGGACTAGCGGGGGAGGTAGATACGCAGTATTTT	CASSRGLAGEVDTQYF
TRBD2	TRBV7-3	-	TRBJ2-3	TGTGCCAGCAGCTTAACCGGGGGGTCCGATACGCAGTATTTT	CASSLTGGSDTQYF
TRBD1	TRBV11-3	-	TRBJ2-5	TGTGCCAGCAGCTCCGGACAGGGGAGGACAGAGACCCAGTACTTC	CASSSGQGRTETQYF
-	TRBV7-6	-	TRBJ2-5	TGTGCCAGCAGCCCCGGGACGGGCGAGGAGACCCAGTACTTC	CASSPGTGEETQYF
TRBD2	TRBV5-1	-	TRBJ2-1	TGCGCCAGCAGCTTGGGACTAGCGGACTACAATGAGCAGTTCTTC	CASSLGLADYNEQFF
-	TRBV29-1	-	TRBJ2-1	TGCAGCGCGAGCGACGCCTTGGAGCCAGGGAATGAGCAGTTCTTC	CSASDALEPGNEQFF
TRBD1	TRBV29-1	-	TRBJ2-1	TGCAGCGTTAGACAGGGGGCCTCATACAATGAGCAGTTCTTC	CSVRQGASYNEQFF
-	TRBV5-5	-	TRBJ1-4	TGTGCCAGCAGCCGCGTTAATGAAAAACTGTTTTTT	CASSRVNEKLFF
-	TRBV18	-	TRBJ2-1	TGTGCCAGCTCACCAGCCCGGAGCTCCTACAATGAGCAGTTCTTC	CASSPARSSYNEQFF
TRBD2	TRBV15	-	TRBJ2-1	TGTGCCACCAGCAGAGATCCCCCGGTAGCGGGAGTCTACAATGAGCAGTTCTTC	CATSRDPPVAGVYNEQFF
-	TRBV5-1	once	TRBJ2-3	TGCGCCAGCAGCTTGGCGACAAAGAGCACAGATACGCAGTATTTT	CASSLATKSTDTQYF
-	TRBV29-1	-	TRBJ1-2	TGCAGCGTTGGGACGCCAGATGGCTACACCTTC	CSVGTPDGYTF
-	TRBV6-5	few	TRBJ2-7	TGTGCCAGCAGGGACGGCTCCTACGAGCAGTACTTC	CASRDGSYEQYF
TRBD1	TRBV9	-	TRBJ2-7	TGTGCCAGCAGCGCCGCAGGGGGCCTTTCCAACGAGCAGTACTTC	CASSAAGGLSNEQYF
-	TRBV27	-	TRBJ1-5	TGTGCCAGCAGTTTAATTGGGCAGGCCGGGCAGCCCCAGCATTTT	CASSLIGQAGQPQHF
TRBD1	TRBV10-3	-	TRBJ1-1	TGTGCCATCAGGGAAACAGGGGACAGAAACACTGAAGCTTTCTTT	CAIRETGDRNTEAFF
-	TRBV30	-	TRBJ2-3	TGTGCCTGGAGTGGGGCCACAGATACGCAGTATTTT	CAWSGATDTQYF
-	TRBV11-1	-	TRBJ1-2	TGTGCCAGCAGCCACATGAGCCGCTATGGCTACACCTTC	CASSHMSRYGYTF
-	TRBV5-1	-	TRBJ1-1	TGCGCCAGCAGCTCCCTGGGGAACACTGAAGCTTTCTTT	CASSSLGNTEAFF
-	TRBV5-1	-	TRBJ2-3	TGCGCCAGCAGCCGGAACCTCGGGTCCGGAGATACGCAGTATTTT	CASSRNLGSGDTQYF
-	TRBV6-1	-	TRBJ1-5	TGTGCCAGCAGCCCTCATCGGGGGGCGGCTCAGCCCCAGCATTTT	CASSPHRGAAQPQHF
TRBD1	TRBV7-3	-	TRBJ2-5	TGTGCCAGCAGCTTAGACAGGGGGCGGACCCAGTACTTC	CASSLDRGRTQYF
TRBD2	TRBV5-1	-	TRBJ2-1	TGCGCCAGCAGCCCTAGGACTAGCGACAATGAGCAGTTCTTC	CASSPRTSDNEQFF
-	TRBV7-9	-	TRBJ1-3	TGTGCCAGCAGCCGATACGCGGGAGGGTTCGGAAACACCATATATTTT	CASSRYAGGFGNTIYF
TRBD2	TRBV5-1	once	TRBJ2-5	TGCGCCAGCAGCTTGACGTTGGTAGCGGGATCGGAGACCCAGTACTTC	CASSLTLVAGSETQYF
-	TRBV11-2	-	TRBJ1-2	TGTGCCAGCAGCCCCCGGGCCTTGGGGGGCTACACCTTC	CASSPRALGGYTF
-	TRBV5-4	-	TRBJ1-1	TGTGCCAGCAGCTCCTCCGGTGGGGGGCTTACTGAAGCTTTCTTT	CASSSSGGGLTEAFF
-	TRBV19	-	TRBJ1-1	TGTGCCAGTAGGATAGGGGGGGAAGCTGAAGCTTTCTTT	CASRIGGEAEAFF
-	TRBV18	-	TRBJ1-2	TGTGCCAGCTCTAGGGACACAAACTATGGCTACACCTTC	CASSRDTNYGYTF
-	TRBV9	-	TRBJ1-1	TGTGCCAGCAGCGTAGGTCGGGACACTGAAGCTTTCTTT	CASSVGRDTEAFF
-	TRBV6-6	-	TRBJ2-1	TGTGCCAGCAGTTACCGGGACATCAATGAGCAGTTCTTC	CASSYRDINEQFF